This is a list of T cell receptor beta chains from one sample in a study of regulatory T cells in long-lasting Graves disease. Via MiXCR, TCRdb re-called the multiplex PCR reads, giving one row per CDR3 protein. The sample holds 300,000 to 450,000 distinct CDR3 sequences; around 16% are singletons and the top ten take 20% to 25%. The sample was peripheral blood mononuclear cells (PBMCs), taken at new diagnosis, from a patient treated with antithyroid drugs. Source of these receptors: a female donor with Graves disease. The CDR3 runs from the conserved cysteine through the conserved F or W. The order of the fields is clone size, V gene, D gene, J gene, CDR3 DNA, CDR3 protein. The D gene is left open where the match is weak. Clone size is stated in some rows and not others, as once, few, many or a class when expanded.

>many|TRBV4-3|TRBD2|TRBJ2-7
TGCGCCAGCAGTCAGGGTAGCGGGATTGGGGAGCAGTACTTC
CASSQGSGIGEQYF
>many|TRBV5-6|TRBD2|TRBJ2-3
TGTGCCAGCAGCACCGGACTAGCGGGGGGCTCGTTCCCTATTACGCAGTATTTT
CASSTGLAGGSFPITQYF
>many|TRBV5-6|-|TRBJ2-2
TGTGCCAGCAGGAAGGAGGGATACACCGGGGAGCTGTTTTTT
CASRKEGYTGELFF
>-|TRBV7-2|-|TRBJ2-3
TGTGCCAGCAGCATACTGGGGCCGACAGATACGCAGTATTTT
CASSILGPTDTQYF
>many|TRBV6-1|TRBD1|TRBJ1-3
TGTGCCAGCAGCCCCGGGACAGGGAGCACCACCATATATTTT
CASSPGTGSTTIYF
>many|TRBV28|-|TRBJ1-5
TGTGCCAGCAGCCCACCCGGAGGGGTTGATGAGCCCCAGCATTTT
CASSPPGGVDEPQHF
>many|TRBV4-3|-|TRBJ1-1
TGCGCCAGCAGCCATCGGACAGAAAACACTGAAGCTTTCTTT
CASSHRTENTEAFF
>many|TRBV11-2|-|TRBJ2-3
TGTGCCAGCAGCTCCGGGGAAGATACGCAGTATTTT
CASSSGEDTQYF
>once|TRBV2|-|TRBJ1-2
TGTGCCAGCAGTGACTCGGGGGCTGGCTATGGCTACACCTTC
CASSDSGAGYGYTF
>-|TRBV7-3|TRBD2|TRBJ2-1
TGCGCCAGCAGCTTGGCGGGGGGACTAGCGGCGGGACCGCCCCACAATGAGCAGTTCTTC
CASSLAGGLAAGPPHNEQFF
>many|TRBV27|-|TRBJ1-6
TGTGCCAGCAGTTTGACGGATGTAGGGGATTCACCCCTCCACTTT
CASSLTDVGDSPLHF
>many|TRBV27|TRBD1|TRBJ2-7
TGTGCCAGTGGGTGGGCCGGACAGGGGAACGGAGTCTCCTACGAGCAGTACTTC
CASGWAGQGNGVSYEQYF
>few|TRBV7-8|TRBD2|TRBJ2-7
TGTGCCAGCAGCGGTCGGACTAGCGGATTTCCCTACGAGCAGTACTTC
CASSGRTSGFPYEQYF
>many|TRBV14|TRBD2|TRBJ2-1
TGTGCCAGCAGCCAACGGGAGGGCCACAATGAGCAGTTCTTC
CASSQREGHNEQFF
>few|TRBV15|TRBD2|TRBJ2-4
TGTGCCACCAGCAGAGTATTTACTAGCGGGAGGCCGAAAAACATTCAGTACTTC
CATSRVFTSGRPKNIQYF
>many|TRBV6-5|TRBD1|TRBJ1-2
TGTGCCAGCAGTTACGGGACAGGGGATAACTATGGCTACACCTTC
CASSYGTGDNYGYTF
>-|TRBV12-5|TRBD1|TRBJ2-1
TGTGCTAGTGGTTTGGTACAGACAGGGCCTTACAATGAGCAGTTCTTC
CASGLVQTGPYNEQFF
>-|TRBV6-2/TRBV6-3|-|TRBJ1-6
TGTGCCAGCAGTGACACAGGGCCGGGTTCGGGGGGTAATTCACCCCTCCACTTT
CASSDTGPGSGGNSPLHF
>many|TRBV20-1|TRBD1|TRBJ1-1
TGCAGTGCAAAACCCCCGACAGGGAGGAACACTGAAGCTTTCTTT
CSAKPPTGRNTEAFF
>once|TRBV29-1|-|TRBJ2-2
TGCAGCGTTGAAGATCGTAGGGGGGGAGCCGGGGAGCTGTTTTTT
CSVEDRRGGAGELFF
>few|TRBV5-1|-|TRBJ2-1
TGCGCCAGCAGCTCAGTCAACAGCAACGAGCAGTTCTTC
CASSSVNSNEQFF
>-|TRBV4-1|TRBD1|TRBJ1-2
TGCGCCGGCAGCCAGGCAGACAGGGAAGCTGGCTACACCTTC
CAGSQADREAGYTF
>many|TRBV2|TRBD1|TRBJ1-1
TGTGCCAGCAGACCAGGGGGTGGAAACACTGAAGCTTTCTTT
CASRPGGGNTEAFF
>few|TRBV25-1|-|TRBJ1-6
TGTGCCAGCAGTGCCAGGAATGTGATGGGGCTTTCACCCCTCCACTTT
CASSARNVMGLSPLHF
>few|TRBV7-6|TRBD1|TRBJ1-5
TGTGCCAGCAGTTCGGACAGGGAACAGCCCCAGCATTTT
CASSSDREQPQHF
>many|TRBV10-3|TRBD1|TRBJ1-1
TGTGCCATCAGTGAGGGGACAGGGAGAGTCGGAGCTTTCTTT
CAISEGTGRVGAFF
>few|TRBV4-1|-|TRBJ1-5
TGCGCCAGCAGCCAAGATATGAGACAGGTGGGTCAGCCCCAGCATTTT
CASSQDMRQVGQPQHF
>many|TRBV12-3/TRBV12-4|TRBD1|TRBJ1-1
TGTGCCAGCAGACAACAGGGGGCAGGCGGTGAAGCTTTCTTT
CASRQQGAGGEAFF
>few|TRBV10-1|-|TRBJ2-2
TGCGCCAGCAGTGAGTCAGGAGACACCGGGGAGCTGTTTTTT
CASSESGDTGELFF
>many|TRBV28|TRBD1|TRBJ2-2
TGTGCCAGCACCAGGGACAGCGAAGACACCGGGGAGCTGTTTTTT
CASTRDSEDTGELFF
>few|TRBV4-1|-|TRBJ2-7
TGCGCCAGCAGTTCCCCCCCGGACGGCGGCTCCTACGAGCAGTACTTC
CASSSPPDGGSYEQYF
>-|TRBV7-2|-|TRBJ1-4
TGTGCCAGCAGCAGAGCCGGGACGGCCGCAACTAATGAAAAACTGTTTTTT
CASSRAGTAATNEKLFF
>-|TRBV27|-|TRBJ1-2
TGTGCCAGCAGTTTCGACAGGACTCTTCCCTATGGCTACACCTTC
CASSFDRTLPYGYTF
>many|TRBV5-1|-|TRBJ1-6
TGCGCCAGCAGCCAGGACGGATTCAATTCACCCCTCCACTTT
CASSQDGFNSPLHF
>-|TRBV9|-|TRBJ2-3
TGTGCCAGCAGCGCCCGGGGTCTTAGCACAGATACGCAGTATTTT
CASSARGLSTDTQYF
>many|TRBV20-1|-|TRBJ1-1
TGCAGTGCTAGTCAGCGGCCGAACACTGAAGCTTTCTTT
CSASQRPNTEAFF
>many|TRBV7-9|-|TRBJ2-5
TGTGCCGGAGAGGGGGTCTTACCCCTAGAGACCCAGTACTTC
CAGEGVLPLETQYF
>many|TRBV7-2|-|TRBJ1-6
TGTGCCAGCAGCTTTCTTGACAGGCTGAATTCACCCCTCCACTTT
CASSFLDRLNSPLHF
>many|TRBV4-3|TRBD2|TRBJ2-1
TGCGCCAGCAGCCTATCCGGGACTAGCGGGCCCAATGAGCAGTTCTTC
CASSLSGTSGPNEQFF
>-|TRBV27|TRBD1|TRBJ2-1
TGTGCCAGCAGCGGCGGACAGGGTCTGCAGTTCTTC
CASSGGQGLQFF
>many|TRBV24-1|-|TRBJ2-1
TGTGCCACCAGTGATTTTACCGCGGGCAATGAGCAGTTCTTC
CATSDFTAGNEQFF
>many|TRBV6-1|-|TRBJ2-7
TGTGCCAGCACCTGGCTGTTCGAATCCTACGAGCAGTACTTC
CASTWLFESYEQYF
>-|TRBV6-1|-|TRBJ2-7
TGTGCCAGCAGTGAACTGGCGCCAGGGGAGCAGTACTTC
CASSELAPGEQYF
>many|TRBV10-3|TRBD2|TRBJ2-5
TGTGCCATCAGTGGACAGTGGGGGGGAGAGACCCAGTACTTC
CAISGQWGGETQYF
>-|TRBV19|TRBD1|TRBJ2-5
TGTGCCAGTAGTAAGGGGGCGCGAGAGACCCAGTACTTC
CASSKGARETQYF
>many|TRBV27|TRBD1|TRBJ2-3
TGTGCCAGCAGTAGACCCCCCGGGACAGGGCTGGGAGATACGCAGTATTTT
CASSRPPGTGLGDTQYF
>-|TRBV29-1|TRBD1|TRBJ1-1
TGCAGCGTCGAACAGGGGGAGGCTGAAGCTTTCTTT
CSVEQGEAEAFF
>many|TRBV11-2|-|TRBJ2-3
TGTGCCAGCAGCTTAGGAATGGCCCTAAACACAGATACGCAGTATTTT
CASSLGMALNTDTQYF
>many|TRBV20-1|-|TRBJ2-3
TGCAGTGCTATCGCGGGCCTTGGGAGCACAGATACGCAGTATTTT
CSAIAGLGSTDTQYF
>many|TRBV15|-|TRBJ2-7
TGTGCCACCTCGACTGGCCGCGGAACCTACGAGCAGTACTTC
CATSTGRGTYEQYF
>many|TRBV20-1|-|TRBJ1-4
TGCAGTGTTCAAAGGGGGAAGGGCACCGAAAAACTGTTTTTT
CSVQRGKGTEKLFF
>-|TRBV4-1|-|TRBJ2-3
TGCGCCAGCAGCCTCACCCCGAGGGGGGAAGATACGCAGTATTTT
CASSLTPRGEDTQYF
>many|TRBV5-1|-|TRBJ1-1
TGCGCCAGCAGCTTAATCGGCACTGAAGCTTTCTTT
CASSLIGTEAFF
>many|TRBV7-2|TRBD1|TRBJ2-5
TGTGCCAGCAGCTTAGTAGGGACAGCCCAAGAGACCCAGTACTTC
CASSLVGTAQETQYF
>few|TRBV7-9|-|TRBJ2-5
TGTGCCAGCAGCCCCCAGGGACTTCTAGGAGAGACCCAGTACTTC
CASSPQGLLGETQYF
>many|TRBV12-3/TRBV12-4|TRBD2|TRBJ2-1
TGTGCCAGCAGCCAGAGGCTAGCGGGAGGGCTCCCTCACAATGAGCAGTTCTTC
CASSQRLAGGLPHNEQFF
>many|TRBV11-2|-|TRBJ2-1
TGTGCCAGCAGCTTAGGTGTTGCGCCTACTTACAATGAGCAGTTCTTC
CASSLGVAPTYNEQFF
>few|TRBV6-2/TRBV6-3|-|TRBJ1-5
TGTGCCAGCAGCCACCATGGACACCCCGGGGGAGCCCAGCATTTT
CASSHHGHPGGAQHF
>many|TRBV19|-|TRBJ1-1
TGTGCCAGTAGTGGGGCAGGGGCCCCGAACACTGAAGCTTTCTTT
CASSGAGAPNTEAFF